This T cell receptor (beta chain) was observed in a study of PD-1 blockade in mismatch repair-deficient tumors. Mismatch repair deficiency was confirmed in all patients, by PCR or immunohistochemistry. CDR3 size: 13 residues. CDR1 and CDR2 (germline): SGHTA, FQGNSA. Trimming removed 5 bases at V and 2 bases at J, with 10 bases between. Using immunoSEQ multiplex PCR, the repertoire was profiled, and TCRdb retains in-frame clones only, with some absent. Among just under 80,000 clones listed, 70% to 90% were seen once. The sample was peripheral blood, taken 44 weeks after starting pembrolizumab. The TCR comes from an adult with mismatch repair-deficient cancer. The chain is built from TRBV7-2 and TRBJ2-7, with no clear D. CDR3 residues: CASSLDNTYEQYF. The CDR3 coding sequence is TGTGCCAGCAGCCTAGACAATACCTACGAGCAGTACTTC.